Each of the 19 T cell receptor beta chains below was sequenced from the same sample in a study of blood T cell repertoires in COVID-19. Sequencing was performed with immunoSEQ multiplex PCR; in TCRdb, only in-frame clones are kept and a portion is missing. This table holds more than 130,000 clones, roughly 80% found once. Specimen: peripheral blood. The receptors were gathered from a human donor in a cohort sampled during active COVID-19.

This chain uses TRBV4-1 with TRBJ1-5; D call uncertain. Germline CDR1 MGHRA, CDR2 YSYEKL. The CDR3 loop spans 17 amino acids. Between the trimmed V and J ends, which lost 8 bases and 4 bases, there was a span of 24 bases. In DNA form, the CDR3 reads TGCGCCAGCGCCCCATCCCGGTCTTCTGAAATTAATCAGCCCCAGCATTTT. Translated, it gives CASAPSRSSEINQPQHF.

The J gene is TRBJ2-2, the V gene TRBV3-1 (or the pseudogene TRBV3-2); D is unresolved. The CDR3 covers 17 residues. V shed 1 base and J shed 3 bases, with 15 bases lying between them. CDR1 LGHDT and CDR2 YNNKEL come from the germline V gene (reference sequence). CDR3 amino acids: CASSQGKGSLHTGELFF. CDR3 in DNA: TGTGCCAGCAGCCAAGGGAAAGGTAGCCTGCACACCGGGGAGCTGTTTTTT.

In this sample, this clone turned up a few times. CDR3 in amino acids: CASSQVVLAGATTGELFF. CDR3 in DNA: TGCGCCAGCAGCCAAGTGGTCCTAGCGGGGGCCACCACCGGGGAGCTGTTTTTT. The chain uses TRBV4-1 and TRBJ2-2, with TRBD2 matching 10 bases. This CDR3 has 18 residues. V lost 1 base, J lost 4 bases, and 9 bases stayed unmatched. The germline CDR1 and CDR2 sequences are MGHRA and YSYEKL.

The gene calls are TRBV5-1 and TRBJ2-2; TRBD2 agrees at 8 bases. J lost 4 bases, V lost 6 bases, and 5 bases had no gene match. The CDR3 extends over 14 amino acids. CDR1 is SGHRS, CDR2 YFSETQ, per germline. The CDR3 nucleotides are TGCGCCAGCAATCGGGAGGGCGGCACCGGGGAGCTGTTTTTT. This codes for CASNREGGTGELFF. Full variable domain (remainder filled in from reference TRBV5-1 and TRBJ2-2): KAGVTQTPRYLIKTRGQQVTLSCSPISGHRSVSWYQQTPGQGLQFLFEYFSETQRNKGNFPGRFSGRQFSNSRSEMNVSTLELGDSALYLCASNREGGTGELFFGEGSRLTVL.

V is TRBV6-4 and J is TRBJ1-1, with 7 bases identical to TRBD1. This CDR3 is 16 amino acids long. V trimming: 5 bases; J trimming: 7 bases; junction bases outside the gene matches: 16. From germline, CDR1 is MRHNA and CDR2 SNTAGT. The CDR3 DNA is TGTGCCAGCAGTCAAACAGGGGCGGGAGGTTTCGGTGAAGCTTTCTTT. Translation: CASSQTGAGGFGEAFF.

The chain carries TRBV19 and TRBJ2-2; D possibly corresponds to TRBD2 (5 bases). With 5 bases removed from V and 1 base from J, the gap between germline ends came to 8 bases. The CDR3 consists of 14 residues. Germline values: CDR1 LNHDA, CDR2 SQIVND (reference sequence). The CDR3 reads CASSVGVNTGELFF. The DNA of the CDR3 is TGTGCCAGTAGTGTGGGAGTGAACACCGGGGAGCTGTTTTTT.

V usage is TRBV5-6 and J usage is TRBJ2-6; D gene uncertain. V was pared by 3 bases and J by 2 bases, with 9 bases between. The CDR3 covers 15 residues. The germline gives CDR1 SGHDT, CDR2 YYEEEE. CDR3 region: CASSYTAPGANVLTF. CDR3 DNA sequence: TGTGCCAGCAGCTATACAGCCCCTGGGGCCAACGTCCTGACTTTC.

This clone was found once. The rearrangement uses TRBV11-2 and TRBJ2-3; 7 bases agree with TRBD2. The CDR3 runs 14 residues. The trim removed 3 bases at V and 4 bases at J, leaving 4 bases unmatched. Germline values: CDR1 SGHAT, CDR2 FQNNGV. The CDR3 loop reads CASSFISGADTQYF. Here the CDR3 DNA reads TGTGCCAGCAGCTTCATCAGCGGGGCAGATACGCAGTATTTT.

The rearrangement links TRBV9 to TRBJ2-1, with D possibly TRBD2 on 5 matching bases. Trimming shortened V by 3 bases and J by 10 bases, and 23 bases separated the two germline ends. CDR1 is SGDLS and CDR2 is YYNGEE in the germline V gene. This CDR3 is 16 amino acids long. CDR3 sequence: CASSAPGMVSGGEQFF. The CDR3 coding sequence is TGTGCCAGCAGCGCCCCCGGGATGGTCAGCGGAGGCGAGCAGTTCTTC.

The V gene is TRBV5-4, the J gene TRBJ1-1, with TRBD1 matching over 7 bases. J lost 4 bases, V lost 4 bases, and 10 bases had no gene match. This CDR3 has 15 residues. Germline assignment: CDR1 SGHNT and CDR2 YYREEE (reference sequence). The chain's CDR3 is CASSPGQLTSTEAFF. The CDR3 region has the DNA TGTGCCAGCAGCCCGGGACAGCTTACATCCACTGAAGCTTTCTTT.

The chain links TRBV5-4 to TRBJ2-6; 7 nucleotides match TRBD1. The V gene end was trimmed by 4 bases and the J gene end by 6 bases; junction bases not matched to a gene: 1. The V gene's germline CDR1 is SGHNT and CDR2 YYREEE (reference sequence). This CDR3 contains 13 residues. The CDR3 sequence is CASSDREANVLTF. The CDR3 nucleotides are TGTGCCAGCAGCGACAGGGAGGCCAACGTCCTGACTTTC. The variable domain in full, with the rest retrieved from reference TRBV5-4 and TRBJ2-6, is ETGVTQSPTHLIKTRGQQVTLRCSSQSGHNTVSWYQQALGQGPQFIFQYYREEENGRGNFPPRFSGLQFPNYSSELNVNALELDDSALYLCASSDREANVLTFGAGSRLTVL.

This clone was observed a handful of times. The chain uses TRBV28 and TRBJ2-1; weak D call: TRBD1 (7 bases). Per germline, CDR1 MDHEN and CDR2 SYDVKM. The germline V and J ends were trimmed by 7 bases and 4 bases, with 14 bases remaining between them. The CDR3 spans 14 residues. CDR3 DNA: TGTGCCAGCAACCCGACAGGGACTTACAATGAGCAGTTCTTC. As protein: CASNPTGTYNEQFF.

CDR3 protein: CASSLLSGGVAGELFF. CDR3 nucleotides: TGCGCCAGCAGCTTATTAAGCGGGGGGGTCGCCGGGGAGCTGTTTTTT. The rearrangement joins TRBV5-1 to TRBJ2-2; 10 bases fit TRBD2. Germline CDR1 and CDR2: SGHRS and YFSETQ. CDR3 size: 16 residues. J gave up 6 bases and V 2 bases, and 7 bases lay outside the gene matches.

The DNA of the CDR3 is TGTGCCAGCAGCTCCGGCTTAGTGTTTTCGGTGGAGAAAAACATTCAGTACTTC. It specifies CASSSGLVFSVEKNIQYF. The chain has TRBV4-2 and TRBJ2-4; unclear D gene. CDR1 and CDR2 from the germline V gene are LGHNA and YNFKEQ. V lost 5 bases to trimming and J lost 4 bases, with 24 bases between them. The length of the CDR3 is 18 residues.

The gene calls are TRBV7-3 and TRBJ2-3; 7 bases line up with TRBD1. V was pared by 5 bases and J by 4 bases, with 6 bases of the junction left unmatched. The CDR3 spans 14 residues. Germline loops: CDR1 SGHTA, CDR2 FQGTGA. CDR3 amino acids: CASSPQGRADTQYF. In DNA form, the CDR3 reads TGTGCCAGCAGCCCACAGGGGCGTGCAGATACGCAGTATTTT.

This clone was observed a single time. V gene TRBV10-3 combines with J gene TRBJ1-2; the match to TRBD1 covers 11 bases. The ends lost 6 bases at V and 4 bases at J; junction bases unmatched: 4. The CDR3 sequence is 14 residues long. Germline CDR1 and CDR2: ENHRY and SYGVKD. DNA for the CDR3: TGTGCCATCAGGGGACAGGGGGTTGGCTATGGCTACACCTTC. As protein: CAIRGQGVGYGYTF.

The gene calls are TRBV29-1 and TRBJ1-4; D unclear. CDR3 length equals 12 residues. In germline, CDR1 is SQVTM, CDR2 ANQGSEA. The V end lost 6 bases, the J end lost 1 base, and 6 bases lay between the germline ends. CDR3 in amino acids: CSVAGTNEKLFF. CDR3 sequence (DNA): TGCAGCGTAGCCGGAACTAATGAAAAACTGTTTTTT.

The CDR3 nucleotides read TGTGCCAGCAGCCCTGGTAGCAGGGGGGCCTCCTATAATTCACCCCTCCACTTT. It specifies CASSPGSRGASYNSPLHF. The chain couples TRBV5-4 to TRBJ1-6; 7 nucleotides align to TRBD1. The V and J ends lost 4 bases and 0 bases, in that order; junction bases with no gene match: 10. The CDR3 runs 18 residues. Looked up from germline, CDR1 is SGHNT and CDR2 is YYREEE (reference sequence).

This chain connects TRBV6-5 to TRBJ1-5; a possible D gene is TRBD1 (6 bases). V lost 4 bases and J lost 4, with 14 bases in between. From germline, CDR1 is MNHEY and CDR2 SVGAGI. The CDR3 runs to 15 residues. The CDR3 is CASSFGRGGNQPQHF. CDR3 DNA sequence: TGTGCCAGCAGTTTTGGCAGGGGAGGGAATCAGCCCCAGCATTTT.